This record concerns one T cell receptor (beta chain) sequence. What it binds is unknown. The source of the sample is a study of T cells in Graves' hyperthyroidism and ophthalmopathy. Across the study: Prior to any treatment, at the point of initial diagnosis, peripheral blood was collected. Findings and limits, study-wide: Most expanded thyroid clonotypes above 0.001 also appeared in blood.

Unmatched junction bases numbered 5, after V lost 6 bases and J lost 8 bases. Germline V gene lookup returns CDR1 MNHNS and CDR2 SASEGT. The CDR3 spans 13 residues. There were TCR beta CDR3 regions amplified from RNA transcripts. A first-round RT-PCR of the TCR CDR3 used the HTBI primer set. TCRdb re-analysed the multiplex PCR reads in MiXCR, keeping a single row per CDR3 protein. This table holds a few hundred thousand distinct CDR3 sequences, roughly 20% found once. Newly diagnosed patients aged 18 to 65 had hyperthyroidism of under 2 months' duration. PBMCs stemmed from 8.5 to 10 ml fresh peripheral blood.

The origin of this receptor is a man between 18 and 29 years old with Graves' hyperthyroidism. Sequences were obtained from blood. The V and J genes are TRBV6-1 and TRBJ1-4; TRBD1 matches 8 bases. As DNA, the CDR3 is TGTGCCAGCAGAGGACAGGGAGAGGAAAAACTGTTTTTT. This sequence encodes CASRGQGEEKLFF.